This passage covers 32 T cell receptor beta chains from one sample sequenced in a study of blood T cell repertoires in COVID-19. Data came from immunoSEQ multiplex PCR; TCRdb stores just in-frame clones and leaves some out. The data show roughly 250,000 clones, about 89% seen once. Sample: peripheral blood. These receptors all come from a man aged 25-45 years with acute or convalescent COVID-19.

V gene TRBV5-1 combines with J gene TRBJ1-5; 7 bases are a match to TRBD1. Trimming cost V 4 bases and J 4 bases; bases outside gene matches: 8. The CDR3 totals 15 residues. The V gene's germline CDR1 is SGHRS and CDR2 YFSETQ. The CDR3 bases are TGCGCCAGCAGCCCGGGGACAGATGAAAATCAGCCCCAGCATTTT. Its protein product is CASSPGTDENQPQHF.

The chain is built from TRBV27 and TRBJ1-4; a weak D match, TRBD1 (6 bases). The germline gives CDR1 MNHEY, CDR2 SMNVEV (reference sequence). CDR3 size: 15 residues. Trimming left V 4 bases short and J 8 bases short, with 17 bases between. As DNA, the CDR3 is TGTGCCAGCAGTTCTTACTCCGCAACAGGGGAAAAACTGTTTTTT. It is translated as CASSSYSATGEKLFF.

This clone was seen only once. The chain links TRBV3-1 (or the pseudogene TRBV3-2) to TRBJ1-2; no definite D call. V was shortened by 0 bases and J by 5 bases, with 16 bases between the two germline ends. The CDR3 is made up of 16 amino acids. CDR1 and CDR2 from the germline V gene are LGHDT and YNNKEL (reference sequence). The CDR3 is CASSQDRKTLRYGYTF. The CDR3 DNA follows: TGTGCCAGCAGCCAAGATAGGAAGACCCTCAGGTATGGCTACACCTTC.

The chain has TRBV7-6 and TRBJ1-2, with 9 bases matching TRBD1. This CDR3 has 15 residues. Germline loops: CDR1 SGHVS, CDR2 FNYEAQ. Trimming at V came to 2 bases and at J to 6 bases, leaving 7 bases not matched to a gene. CDR3 coding DNA: TGTGCCAGCAGCTTAATCCCGGGACAGGGAAATGGCTACACCTTC. Protein product: CASSLIPGQGNGYTF.

This chain connects TRBV19 to TRBJ1-6; 8 nucleotides line up with TRBD1. This CDR3 contains 16 residues. With V trimmed by 1 base and J by 7 bases, 6 bases remained unmatched. The germline V gene has CDR1 LNHDA and CDR2 SQIVND (reference sequence). The CDR3 spells CASSIGGQGFNSPLHF. CDR3 bases: TGTGCCAGTAGTATAGGCGGACAGGGCTTCAATTCACCCCTCCACTTT.

The chain has TRBV6-5 and TRBJ1-6; no reliable D call. Germline V gene data show CDR1 as MNHEY and CDR2 as SVGAGI. The CDR3 runs 14 residues. V was pared by 7 bases and J by 7 bases, with 14 bases between. For the CDR3, the DNA is TGTGCCAGCATTCGTGGCAATATCAATTCACCCCTCCACTTT. It yields the protein CASIRGNINSPLHF.

This chain joins TRBV19 and TRBJ1-5, with D tentatively TRBD1 (6 bases). The V end lost 6 bases, the J end lost 0 bases, and 15 bases lay between the germline ends. The germline CDR1 and CDR2 sequences are LNHDA and SQIVND (reference sequence). This CDR3 comprises 16 residues. CDR3 sequence (DNA): TGTGCCAGTAGACATGACAGGATTAATAGCAATCAGCCCCAGCATTTT. This codes for CASRHDRINSNQPQHF.

A note on this clone: The same CDR3 can be traced to other DNA sequences in this sample. V gene TRBV9 combines with J gene TRBJ1-2; maybe TRBD1 (6 bases). The CDR3 totals 13 residues. Per the germline V gene, CDR1 is SGDLS and CDR2 is YYNGEE. Trimming took off 0 bases at V and 3 bases at J, with 6 bases between the two ends. The CDR3 protein is CASSVGQDYGYTF. CDR3 nucleotide sequence: TGTGCCAGCAGCGTAGGACAGGACTATGGCTACACCTTC.

The chain has TRBV19 and TRBJ1-4; no clear D gene. The CDR3 has 14 amino acids. CDR1 and CDR2 (germline): LNHDA, SQIVND (reference sequence). V was clipped by 1 base and J by 7 bases, with 10 bases between them. The CDR3 spells CASSIGRRAEKLFF. CDR3 DNA: TGTGCCAGTAGTATAGGAAGGAGAGCTGAAAAACTGTTTTTT.

V usage is TRBV4-2 and J usage is TRBJ2-3; 7 bases are shared with TRBD2. J lost 6 bases, V lost 2 bases, and 11 bases had no gene match. In germline, CDR1 is LGHNA, CDR2 YNFKEQ. This CDR3 comprises 16 residues. The CDR3 coding sequence is TGTGCCAGCAGCCAAACGGGGGGAGGGTCGAGGGATACGCAGTATTTT. Its protein is CASSQTGGGSRDTQYF.

This sequence joins TRBV18 and TRBJ2-1; 7 bases are a match to TRBD2. J lost 3 bases, V lost 2 bases, and 4 bases had no gene match. CDR1 and CDR2 from the germline V gene are KGHSH and LQKENI. This CDR3 is 15 amino acids long. The DNA of the CDR3 is TGTGCCAGCTCACCAAACCGGGACTACTACAATGAGCAGTTCTTC. Translated: CASSPNRDYYNEQFF. The complete variable domain, with remaining parts taken from reference TRBV18 and TRBJ2-1, reads NAGVMQNPRHLVRRRGQEARLRCSPMKGHSHVYWYRQLPEEGLKFMVYLQKENIIDESGMPKERFSAEFPKEGPSILRIQQVVRGDSAAYFCASSPNRDYYNEQFFGPGTRLTVL.

This chain links TRBV11-3 with TRBJ2-7; a possible D gene is TRBD1 (5 bases). Germline assignment: CDR1 SGHNT and CDR2 YENEEA. The ends were cut back, 1 base at V and 3 bases at J, with 13 bases in the middle. The CDR3 covers 15 residues. The CDR3 sequence is CASSLGGGVGYEQYF. DNA for the CDR3: TGTGCCAGCAGCTTAGGGGGCGGCGTCGGCTACGAGCAGTACTTC.

This chain connects TRBV28 to TRBJ1-4, with D unclear. This CDR3 has 12 residues. V was shortened by 3 bases and J by 7 bases, with 6 bases between the two germline ends. CDR1 and CDR2 from the germline V gene are MDHEN and SYDVKM. This CDR3 reads CASSFEIEKLFF. The CDR3 DNA follows: TGTGCCAGCAGTTTCGAGATTGAAAAACTGTTTTTT.

This clone was seen a handful of times. The V and J genes are TRBV15 and TRBJ1-2; 8 nucleotides line up with TRBD1. J lost 0 bases, V lost 5 bases, and 2 bases had no gene match. Germline CDR1 and CDR2: LNHNV and YYDKDF (reference sequence). The CDR3 has 14 amino acids. Written as DNA, the CDR3 is TGTGCCACCAGCGCGGGACAGGCTAACTATGGCTACACCTTC. Translating gives CATSAGQANYGYTF.

The J gene is TRBJ2-6, the V gene TRBV14; D gene unclear. Deletions cut 3 bases from V and 0 bases from J, with 9 bases between. Germline CDR1 and CDR2: SGHDN and FVKESK. CDR3 length: 16 amino acids. The CDR3 region has the DNA TGTGCCAGCAGCCAGGGCAGCTACTCTGGGGCCAACGTCCTGACTTTC. Translating gives CASSQGSYSGANVLTF. Using reference TRBV14 and TRBJ2-6 for the parts outside the CDR3, the full variable domain is EAGVTQFPSHSVIEKGQTVTLRCDPISGHDNLYWYRRVMGKEIKFLLHFVKESKQDESGMPNNRFLAERTGGTYSTLKVQPAELEDSGVYFCASSQGSYSGANVLTFGAGSRLTVL.

On this clone: Within the sample, other DNA sequences also encode this same CDR3. The gene calls are TRBV19 and TRBJ1-5; possibly TRBD1 for D (6 bases). Between the trimmed V and J ends, which lost 4 bases and 4 bases, there was a span of 8 bases. The CDR3 covers 13 residues. CDR1 is LNHDA and CDR2 is SQIVND in the germline V gene (reference sequence). CDR3 coding DNA: TGTGCCAGTAGTACCCAGGGGAATCAGCCCCAGCATTTT. This translates into CASSTQGNQPQHF.

The V gene is TRBV6-5, the J gene TRBJ1-3, with 7 positions matching TRBD1. V shed 2 bases, J shed 9 bases, and the junction held 10 bases outside the gene matches. The CDR3 is made up of 15 amino acids. Per germline, CDR1 MNHEY and CDR2 SVGAGI. CDR3 in amino acids: CASSYQGDSGSTIYF. In DNA form, the CDR3 reads TGTGCCAGCAGTTACCAGGGGGACTCTGGATCCACCATATATTTT.

The rearrangement uses TRBV5-6 and TRBJ2-1; 7 bases are shared with TRBD2. Trimming at V came to 1 base and at J to 4 bases, leaving 8 bases not matched to a gene. This CDR3 is built from 16 residues. Germline lookup yields CDR1 SGHDT and CDR2 YYEEEE. DNA of the CDR3: TGTGCCAGCAGCTTGTATGCTAGCGGAAGTTACAATGAGCAGTTCTTC. Translating gives CASSLYASGSYNEQFF.

This clone appeared once. The chain combines TRBV11-2 with TRBJ1-2; no firm D call. This CDR3 contains 14 residues. V was shortened by 5 bases and J by 3 bases, with 13 bases between the two germline ends. Germline assignment: CDR1 SGHAT and CDR2 FQNNGV. The CDR3 DNA is TGTGCCAGCAGCCCTGTTAAGGAGCACTATGGCTACACCTTC. Protein product: CASSPVKEHYGYTF.

The chain is built from TRBV10-3 and TRBJ1-2; 9 nucleotides align to TRBD1. This CDR3 has 16 amino acids. Germline CDR1 reads ENHRY; CDR2 reads SYGVKD. V gave up 3 bases and J gave up 6 bases; unmatched junction bases: 11. The CDR3 DNA reads as TGTGCCATCAGTGAACGGACAGGGGAGCTTTCCGATGGCTACACCTTC. It specifies CAISERTGELSDGYTF.

This chain joins TRBV18 and TRBJ1-1, with D hard to call. V was pared by 6 bases and J by 1 base, with 18 bases between. Germline values: CDR1 KGHSH, CDR2 LQKENI. This CDR3 region has 16 residues. The CDR3, as DNA: TGTGCCAGCTCCCCAAGCCGAGGGCAAAAGAACACTGAAGCTTTCTTT. Its translation: CASSPSRGQKNTEAFF.

The V and J genes are TRBV5-5 and TRBJ1-4; 8 bases map to TRBD1. The germline gives CDR1 SGHKS, CDR2 YYEKEE (reference sequence). The CDR3 loop spans 17 amino acids. Trimming took 0 bases from V and 2 from J; bases not matched to a gene: 6. The CDR3 reads CASSLGTDRGTNEKLFF. The CDR3 DNA is TGTGCCAGCAGCTTGGGGACCGACAGGGGTACTAATGAAAAACTGTTTTTT.

V gene TRBV9 combines with J gene TRBJ1-3, with D possibly being TRBD1 (6 bases). Looked up from germline, CDR1 is SGDLS and CDR2 is YYNGEE. V dropped 3 bases and J dropped 0 bases, with 16 bases sitting between them. The CDR3 runs to 17 residues. CDR3 DNA: TGTGCCAGCAGCGCTGGGGGGGCGTGGAGCTCTGGAAACACCATATATTTT. Its translation is CASSAGGAWSSGNTIYF.

The chain uses TRBV28 and TRBJ2-7, with D perhaps TRBD1 (6 bases). V lost 8 bases, J lost 4 bases, and 21 bases lay in between. CDR1 and CDR2 (germline): MDHEN, SYDVKM. The CDR3 length is 15 residues. Here the CDR3 DNA reads TGTGCCAGCTTCAGGGGAGAGTCGGGTAGTTACGAGCAGTACTTC. Encoded protein: CASFRGESGSYEQYF.

The chain employs TRBV19 and TRBJ1-2; D is ambiguous. Germline CDR1 reads LNHDA; CDR2 reads SQIVND (reference sequence). Trimming pared 7 bases from V and 8 bases from J, leaving 23 bases between. This CDR3 has 15 amino acids. Here the CDR3 DNA reads TGTGCCAGTACCCAAGATTGGGGAGGGAGCAACGGCTACACCTTC. It translates to CASTQDWGGSNGYTF. Full variable domain (missing parts from reference TRBV19 and TRBJ1-2): DGGITQSPKYLFRKEGQNVTLSCEQNLNHDAMYWYRQDPGQGLRLIYYSQIVNDFQKGDIAEGYSVSREKKESFPLTVTSAQKNPTAFYLCASTQDWGGSNGYTFGSGTRLTVV.

The chain uses TRBV9 and TRBJ2-3, with TRBD2 matching 7 bases. Germline V CDR1 and CDR2: SGDLS, YYNGEE. V dropped 4 bases and J dropped 2; count of bases not matched to a gene: 7. The CDR3 contains 15 residues. DNA for the CDR3: TGTGCCAGCAGCTCGAGCGGGACTAACACAGATACGCAGTATTTT. Protein: CASSSSGTNTDTQYF. The whole variable domain, remainder taken from reference TRBV9 and TRBJ2-3, is DSGVTQTPKHLITATGQRVTLRCSPRSGDLSVYWYQQSLDQGLQFLIQYYNGEERAKGNILERFSAQQFPDLHSELNLSSLELGDSALYFCASSSSGTNTDTQYFGPGTRLTVL.

The rearrangement joins TRBV7-3 to TRBJ1-6, with a tentative D call TRBD1 (6 bases). Germline assignment: CDR1 SGHTA and CDR2 FQGTGA. Trimming took off 4 bases at V and 7 bases at J, with 17 bases between the two ends. The CDR3 spans 16 residues. The CDR3 sequence: CASSWGADSANSPLHF. In DNA form, the CDR3 reads TGTGCCAGCAGCTGGGGCGCGGACAGTGCAAATTCACCCCTCCACTTT.

This chain connects TRBV7-8 to TRBJ1-6; 7 bases align to TRBD1. The junction had 7 bases not matched to a gene; V was cut back by 1 base and J by 1 base. Germline V lookup: CDR1 SGHVS, CDR2 FQNEAQ. This CDR3 is built from 18 residues. CDR3 in amino acids: CASSLEGRGRSYNSPLHF. The CDR3 DNA is TGTGCCAGCAGCTTAGAGGGCAGGGGGAGGTCCTATAATTCACCCCTCCACTTT.

The CDR3 region has the DNA TGTGCCATCTGGACAGGGGGCAGATACGAGCAGTACTTC. Its protein product is CAIWTGGRYEQYF. The chain combines TRBV28 with TRBJ2-7; 11 positions agree with TRBD1. V trimming: 10 bases; J trimming: 4 bases; junction bases outside the gene matches: 6. The length of the CDR3 is 13 residues. In germline, CDR1 is MDHEN, CDR2 SYDVKM. The entire variable domain, with the rest obtained from reference TRBV28 and TRBJ2-7, is as follows: DVKVTQSSRYLVKRTGEKVFLECVQDMDHENMFWYRQDPGLGLRLIYFSYDVKMKEKGDIPEGYSVSREKKERFSLILESASTNQTSMYLCAIWTGGRYEQYFGPGTRLTVT.

V usage is TRBV19 and J usage is TRBJ1-1; 8 bases line up with TRBD1. V was pared by 6 bases and J by 5 bases, with 11 bases of the junction left unmatched. The CDR3 extends over 15 amino acids. The germline V gene encodes CDR1 LNHDA and CDR2 SQIVND (reference sequence). This chain's CDR3 is CASRPTGVGGTEAFF. In nucleotides, the CDR3 is TGTGCCAGTAGACCGACAGGGGTTGGTGGGACTGAAGCTTTCTTT.

The V gene is TRBV7-8, the J gene TRBJ2-3, with 7 bases aligning to TRBD1. Germline-derived CDR1 and CDR2 are SGHVS and FQNEAQ. Trimming at V came to 4 bases and at J to 5 bases, leaving 6 bases not matched to a gene. This CDR3 is 14 amino acids long. CDR3: CASSSTGSGDTQYF. CDR3 DNA sequence: TGTGCCAGCAGCTCGACAGGGTCGGGAGATACGCAGTATTTT.

This clone is a singleton in its sample. The rearrangement uses TRBV7-6 and TRBJ1-1; tentative D call: TRBD1 (5 bases). Germline V gives CDR1 SGHVS, CDR2 FNYEAQ. The CDR3 sequence is 17 residues long. V was shortened by 1 base and J by 8 bases, with 23 bases between the two germline ends. The CDR3 reads CASSLVPIETGALEAFF. The CDR3 DNA is TGTGCCAGCAGCTTAGTCCCAATCGAAACAGGAGCTCTCGAAGCTTTCTTT.